This T cell receptor beta chain was captured in a study of identical twins. Unique molecular identifiers were present on the cDNA, which also gained a universal primer site by template switching. TCRdb processed the 5' RACE reads anew with MiXCR; each CDR3 protein has one entry. The table includes approximately 1.8 million distinct CDR3 sequences, around 29% detected once. Germline trimming cut 0 bases from V and 9 bases from J; bases unmatched to any gene: 3. Germline values: CDR1 SGHRS, CDR2 YFSETQ. CDR3 size: 14 residues. Sequencing used cord blood. The chain has TRBV5-1 and TRBJ2-1, with 10 bases identical to TRBD2. This sequence was found in a newborn girl in good health. The CDR3 loop is CASSLASGSIEQFF. In DNA form, the CDR3 reads TGCGCCAGCAGCTTGGCTAGCGGGAGTATTGAGCAGTTCTTC.